The 13 T cell receptor beta chains below come from one sample, sequenced in a study of PD-L1 blockade in urothelial cancer. Clones were sequenced by immunoSEQ multiplex PCR, and TCRdb holds only the in-frame ones, with some missing. The table has 45,000 to 60,000 clones, approximately 90% seen once. The source material was PBMCs, sampled around atezolizumab (anti-PD-L1) treatment. The source of these receptors is a man in his 60s with urothelial cancer.

This clone was detected a few times. The chain links TRBV10-3 to TRBJ1-5, with unresolved D. The CDR3 is 14 residues long. In germline, CDR1 is ENHRY, CDR2 SYGVKD. Trimming shortened V by 3 bases and J by 4 bases, and 10 bases separated the two germline ends. CDR3 sequence (DNA): TGTGCCATCAGTGATTCCGCGGGAAATCAGCCCCAGCATTTT. Residues: CAISDSAGNQPQHF.

The chain recombines TRBV19 with TRBJ1-3; 7 nucleotides line up with TRBD1. CDR1 is LNHDA, CDR2 SQIVND, per germline (reference sequence). This CDR3 is 14 amino acids long. J gave up 8 bases and V 6 bases, and 10 bases lay outside the gene matches. As DNA, the CDR3 is TGTGCCAGTAGACAGGGGAACCAAGTTGACACCATATATTTT. Its protein is CASRQGNQVDTIYF.

V is TRBV15 and J is TRBJ2-5; 8 bases align to TRBD1. J was trimmed by 4 bases and V by 2 bases; bases with no gene match: 6. Germline CDR1 LNHNV, CDR2 YYDKDF (reference sequence). This CDR3 is 15 amino acids long. CDR3 nucleotides: TGTGCCACCAGCAGACAGGGGGCTCGCCCAGAGACCCAGTACTTC. Translating gives CATSRQGARPETQYF.

This clone was counted only a few times. The rearrangement joins TRBV11-2 to TRBJ2-1, with 10 bases matching TRBD2. The CDR3 loop spans 16 amino acids. J lost 5 bases, V lost 0 bases, and 4 bases had no gene match. In germline, CDR1 is SGHAT, CDR2 FQNNGV. CDR3 bases: TGTGCCAGCAGCTTAGATCGAGCGGGGGGGAACAATGAGCAGTTCTTC. It translates to CASSLDRAGGNNEQFF.

The V and J genes are TRBV5-8 and TRBJ1-4; no clear D. There are 16 residues in the CDR3. The germline V gene encodes CDR1 SGHTS and CDR2 YDEGEE. Trimming left V 0 bases short and J 0 bases short, with 9 bases between. Here the CDR3 reads CASSLVRRATNEKLFF. In DNA form, the CDR3 reads TGTGCCAGCAGCTTGGTTAGACGGGCAACTAATGAAAAACTGTTTTTT.

The chain employs TRBV30 and TRBJ2-2; 15 positions match TRBD2. V lost 3 bases to trimming and J lost 0 bases; unmatched junction nucleotides: 8. The CDR3 consists of 19 residues. Per the germline V gene, CDR1 is GTSNPN and CDR2 is SVGIG (reference sequence). The CDR3 loop reads CAWRLGTSGGPANTGELFF. The CDR3 nucleotides read TGTGCCTGGAGGCTGGGGACTAGCGGGGGGCCTGCGAACACCGGGGAGCTGTTTTTT.

The chain has TRBV2 and TRBJ1-4; the match to TRBD1 covers 7 bases. V lost 4 bases and J lost 7; bases outside the gene matches: 9. From germline, CDR1 is SNHLY and CDR2 FYNNEI. This CDR3 spans 15 amino acids. Written as DNA, the CDR3 is TGTGCCAGCAGTGCACAGACAGGGAAGGGTGAAAAACTGTTTTTT. This translates into CASSAQTGKGEKLFF.

The chain is built from TRBV11-2 and TRBJ2-7, with TRBD1 as a possible D gene (6 bases). The V end lost 5 bases, the J end lost 1 base, and 15 bases lay between the germline ends. The CDR3 is 15 amino acids. Looked up from germline, CDR1 is SGHAT and CDR2 is FQNNGV. CDR3: CASSRPGTTSYEQYF. CDR3 bases: TGTGCCAGCAGCCGTCCCGGGACAACTTCCTACGAGCAGTACTTC.

CDR3 amino acids: CASSQDLDSRYEQFF. The DNA of the CDR3 is TGCGCCAGCAGCCAAGATTTGGATTCGCGGTATGAGCAGTTCTTC. The chain couples TRBV4-1 to TRBJ2-1, with D uncertain. Trimming left V 0 bases short and J 8 bases short, with 14 bases between. Germline assignment: CDR1 MGHRA and CDR2 YSYEKL. CDR3 length: 15 amino acids.

The chain links TRBV4-2 to TRBJ2-7, with 11 nucleotides matching TRBD2. Germline CDR1 and CDR2: LGHNA and YNFKEQ. The CDR3 is made up of 18 amino acids. V shed 0 bases and J 2 bases; nucleotides not matched to a gene: 9. CDR3 nucleotide sequence: TGTGCCAGCAGCCAAGAGAGGCTAGCGGGGGGCTCCCCCTACGAGCAGTACTTC. Residues: CASSQERLAGGSPYEQYF.

The chain is built from TRBV7-2 and TRBJ1-2, with 10 bases fitting TRBD1. The CDR3 runs to 16 residues. Trimming at V came to 0 bases and at J to 8 bases, leaving 9 bases not matched to a gene. CDR1 and CDR2 from the germline V gene are SGHTA and FQGNSA. DNA for the CDR3: TGTGCCAGCAGCTTAGCGTTGGACAGGGGGGATCGCGGCTACACCTTC. Amino acids: CASSLALDRGDRGYTF.

The chain recombines TRBV19 with TRBJ1-5; 7 bases are shared with TRBD1. Per the germline V gene, CDR1 is LNHDA and CDR2 is SQIVND (reference sequence). The CDR3 length is 14 residues. V lost 6 bases, J lost 6 bases, and 8 bases stayed unmatched. CDR3 sequence (DNA): TGTGCCAGTAGCGAACAGGGGTTCAGTCAGCCCCAGCATTTT. Its protein product is CASSEQGFSQPQHF.

The chain combines TRBV5-4 with TRBJ2-2, with D possibly matching TRBD1 (6 bases). The ends were cut back, 3 bases at V and 6 bases at J, with 24 bases in the middle. There are 18 residues in the CDR3. CDR1 and CDR2 from the germline V gene are SGHNT and YYREEE (reference sequence). CDR3 region: CASSSGGPTGLRAGELFF. CDR3 bases: TGTGCCAGCAGCTCCGGTGGCCCGACAGGCCTTCGCGCCGGGGAGCTGTTTTTT.